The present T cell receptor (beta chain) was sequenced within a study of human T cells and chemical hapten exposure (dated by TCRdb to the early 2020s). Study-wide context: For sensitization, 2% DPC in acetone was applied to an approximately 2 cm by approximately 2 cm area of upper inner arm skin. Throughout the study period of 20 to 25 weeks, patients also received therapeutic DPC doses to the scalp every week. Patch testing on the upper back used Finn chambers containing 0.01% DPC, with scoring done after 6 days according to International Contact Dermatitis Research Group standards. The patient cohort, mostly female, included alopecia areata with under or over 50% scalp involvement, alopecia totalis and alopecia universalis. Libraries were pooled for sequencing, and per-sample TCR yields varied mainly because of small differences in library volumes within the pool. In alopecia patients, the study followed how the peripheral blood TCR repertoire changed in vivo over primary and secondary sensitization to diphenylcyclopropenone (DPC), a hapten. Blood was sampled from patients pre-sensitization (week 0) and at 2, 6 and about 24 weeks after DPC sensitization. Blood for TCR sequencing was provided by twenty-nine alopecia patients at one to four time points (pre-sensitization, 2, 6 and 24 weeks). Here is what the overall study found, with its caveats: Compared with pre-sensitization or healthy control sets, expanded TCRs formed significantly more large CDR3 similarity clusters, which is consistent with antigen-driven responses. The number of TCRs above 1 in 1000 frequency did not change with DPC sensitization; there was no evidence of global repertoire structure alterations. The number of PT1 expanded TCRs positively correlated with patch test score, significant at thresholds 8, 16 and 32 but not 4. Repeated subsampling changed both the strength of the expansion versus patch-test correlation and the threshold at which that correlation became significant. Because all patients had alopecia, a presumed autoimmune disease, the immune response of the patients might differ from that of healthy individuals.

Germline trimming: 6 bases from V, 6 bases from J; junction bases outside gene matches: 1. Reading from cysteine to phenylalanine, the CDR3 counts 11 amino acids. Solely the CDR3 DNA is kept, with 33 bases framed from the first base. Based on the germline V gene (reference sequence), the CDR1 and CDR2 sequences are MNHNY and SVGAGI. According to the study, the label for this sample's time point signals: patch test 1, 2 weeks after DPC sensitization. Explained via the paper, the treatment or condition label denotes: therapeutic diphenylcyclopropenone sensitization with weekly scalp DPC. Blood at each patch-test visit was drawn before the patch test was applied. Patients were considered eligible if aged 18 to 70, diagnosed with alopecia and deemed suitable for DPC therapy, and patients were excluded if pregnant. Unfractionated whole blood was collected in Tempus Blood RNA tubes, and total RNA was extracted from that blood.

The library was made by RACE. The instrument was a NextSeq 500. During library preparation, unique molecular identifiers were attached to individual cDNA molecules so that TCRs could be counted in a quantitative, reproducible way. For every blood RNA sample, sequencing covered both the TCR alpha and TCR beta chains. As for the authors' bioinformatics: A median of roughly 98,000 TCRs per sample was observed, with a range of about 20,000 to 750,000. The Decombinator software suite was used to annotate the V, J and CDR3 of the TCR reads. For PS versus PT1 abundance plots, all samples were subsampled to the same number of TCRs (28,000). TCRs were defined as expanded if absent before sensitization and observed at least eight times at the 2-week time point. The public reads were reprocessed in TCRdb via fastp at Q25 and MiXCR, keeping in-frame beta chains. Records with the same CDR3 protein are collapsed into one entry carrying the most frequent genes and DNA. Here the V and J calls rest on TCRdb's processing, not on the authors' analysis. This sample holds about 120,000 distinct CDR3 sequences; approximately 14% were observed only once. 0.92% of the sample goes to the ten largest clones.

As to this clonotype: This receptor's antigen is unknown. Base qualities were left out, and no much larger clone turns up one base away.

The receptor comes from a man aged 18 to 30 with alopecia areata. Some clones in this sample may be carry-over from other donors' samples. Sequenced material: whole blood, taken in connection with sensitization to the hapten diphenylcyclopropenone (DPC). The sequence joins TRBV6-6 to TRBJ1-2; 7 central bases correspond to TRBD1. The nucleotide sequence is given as TGTGCCAGCAGAGGGGGCAATGGCTACACCTTC. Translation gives CASRGGNGYTF.